The 3 T cell receptor beta chains in this list originate from one sample, sequenced in a study of T cell responses to AZD1222 COVID-19 vaccine. Data came from immunoSEQ multiplex PCR; TCRdb stores just in-frame clones and leaves some out. The sample yields around 160,000 clones, about 89% seen once. Here the sequenced sample was peripheral blood, taken 28 days after the second AZD1222 dose. The receptors derive from an adult who received the AZD1222 COVID-19 vaccine.

V and J are TRBV21-1 and TRBJ2-1. TRBV21-1 is a documented pseudogene. This CDR3 is 17 amino acids long. The CDR3: CASSKGWGPPQYNEQFF. As DNA, the CDR3 is TGTGCCAGCAGCAAAGGATGGGGTCCTCCCCAGTACAATGAGCAGTTCTTC.

The J gene is TRBJ1-6, the V gene TRBV5-4, with D possibly TRBD1 on 5 matching bases. There are 14 residues in the CDR3. Trimming removed 0 bases from V and 9 bases from J, with 10 bases in between. Germline V gene lookup returns CDR1 SGHNT and CDR2 YYREEE (reference sequence). DNA of the CDR3: TGTGCCAGCAGCTTGGGGGGGGTTGCTTCACCCCTCCACTTT. It specifies CASSLGGVASPLHF.

The chain employs TRBV5-1 and TRBJ2-1, with D maybe TRBD2 (6 bases). This CDR3 comprises 15 residues. Germline V CDR1 and CDR2: SGHRS, YFSETQ. V gave up 0 bases and J gave up 2 bases, with 9 bases separating them. The CDR3 sequence: CASSLDAGTYNEQFF. The CDR3 DNA is TGCGCCAGCAGCTTGGACGCGGGAACCTACAATGAGCAGTTCTTC.